The rows below give T cell receptor beta chains drawn from one sample of a study of blood T cell repertoires in COVID-19. This table comes from immunoSEQ multiplex PCR, and its TCRdb copy is limited to in-frame clones, with some not included. This table holds about 170,000 clones, 89% found once. The specimen sequenced was PBMCs or T cells enriched from blood (not recorded which). The receptor set was obtained from a woman aged 18-35 years who had recovered from COVID-19. Both conserved end residues are part of each CDR3. A D gene is named only where the DNA matches it firmly. Not every row has a clone size; where given, it reads once, few, many or a size class.

d_call	clone_size	v_call	j_call	cdr3_aa	cdr3_nt
TRBD2	.	TRBV15	TRBJ2-7	CATSRIRTSGSSYEQYF	TGTGCCACCAGCAGGATCCGGACTAGCGGCAGCTCCTACGAGCAGTACTTC
.	.	TRBV11-3	TRBJ2-7	CASSLDTSREQYF	TGTGCCAGCAGCTTAGACACGAGCCGAGAGCAGTACTTC
.	.	TRBV11-2	TRBJ1-4	CASRESGATNEKLFF	TGTGCCAGCAGAGAGTCAGGGGCAACTAATGAAAAACTGTTTTTT
TRBD1	.	TRBV13	TRBJ1-1	CASSAGGGNTEAFF	TGTGCCAGCAGCGCAGGGGGTGGCAACACTGAAGCTTTCTTT
TRBD1	.	TRBV27	TRBJ1-2	CASSFGQGYGYTF	TGTGCCAGCAGTTTTGGACAGGGCTATGGCTACACCTTC
.	.	TRBV6-1	TRBJ1-3	CASSEWAAGNTIYF	TGTGCCAGCAGTGAATGGGCAGCTGGAAACACCATATATTTT
.	.	TRBV1	TRBJ2-5	CTSSHPPPAGELETQYF	TGCACCAGCAGCCATCCACCTCCAGCGGGAGAGTTGGAGACCCAGTACTTC
.	once	TRBV14	TRBJ1-3	CASSQVRSGNTIYF	TGTGCCAGCAGCCAAGTCCGGTCTGGAAACACCATATATTTT
.	.	TRBV3-1/TRBV3-2	TRBJ2-3	CASSPSGRTTDTQYF	TGTGCCAGCAGCCCGAGCGGTCGAACGACAGATACGCAGTATTTT
.	.	TRBV16	TRBJ1-1	CASSQSKRAGAFF	TGTGCCAGCAGCCAATCCAAGAGGGCTGGGGCTTTCTTT
TRBD2	.	TRBV28	TRBJ2-7	CASSFLAGAYEQYF	TGTGCCAGCAGTTTCCTCGCGGGGGCCTACGAGCAGTACTTC
.	.	TRBV6-9	TRBJ1-2	CAPKPPGGYTF	TGTGCCCCAAAGCCCCCTGGTGGCTACACCTTC
.	.	TRBV21-1	TRBJ2-7	CASSKYPLAARREQYF	TGTGCCAGCAGCAAATACCCTCTAGCGGCTCGTCGGGAGCAGTACTTC
.	.	TRBV12-3/TRBV12-4	TRBJ1-2	CASSTGNYGYTF	TGTGCCAGCAGTACAGGAAACTATGGCTACACCTTC
.	once	TRBV6-4	TRBJ2-3	CASTRDGLPTDTQYF	TGTGCCAGCACCCGAGATGGACTCCCCACAGATACGCAGTATTTT
TRBD2	.	TRBV7-9	TRBJ2-1	CASSPPRTSGLNEQFF	TGTGCCAGCAGCCCCCCGAGGACTAGCGGGCTCAATGAGCAGTTCTTC
.	.	TRBV7-8	TRBJ2-7	CASTPAASTYEQYF	TGTGCCAGCACCCCCGCGGCCAGCACCTACGAGCAGTACTTC
.	.	TRBV18	TRBJ1-6	CASHGQRNSPLHF	TGTGCCAGCCACGGACAGCGAAATTCACCCCTCCACTTT
TRBD2	.	TRBV5-1	TRBJ2-5	CASRLRGSGSVETQYF	TGCGCCAGCCGACTGCGTGGTAGCGGGAGCGTAGAGACCCAGTACTTC
.	.	TRBV7-8	TRBJ1-6	CASSLAGASPNNSPLHF	TGTGCCAGCAGCTTAGCTGGGGCCAGCCCTAATAATTCACCCCTCCACTTT
.	.	TRBV29-1	TRBJ1-1	CSVGESYTEAFF	TGCAGCGTTGGAGAGAGCTACACTGAAGCTTTCTTT
.	.	TRBV7-8	TRBJ1-1	CASSSEPGNTEAFF	TGTGCCAGCAGCTCAGAGCCGGGGAACACTGAAGCTTTCTTT
.	.	TRBV11-3	TRBJ2-6	CASSPGSSGANVLTF	TGTGCCAGCAGCCCCGGGAGCTCTGGGGCCAACGTCCTGACTTTC
TRBD1	.	TRBV28	TRBJ1-2	CASNKQGSYGYTF	TGTGCCAGCAACAAACAGGGGTCCTATGGCTACACCTTC
.	.	TRBV28	TRBJ1-2	CASSPNLGQAGLYGYTF	TGTGCCAGCAGTCCTAATCTAGGACAAGCTGGTTTGTATGGCTACACCTTC
.	.	TRBV28	TRBJ2-5	CASTDSQETQYF	TGTGCCAGCACAGACTCGCAAGAGACCCAGTACTTC
.	.	TRBV28	TRBJ2-7	CASAGQPPDYEQYF	TGTGCCAGTGCAGGACAGCCCCCTGACTACGAGCAGTACTTC
TRBD1	once	TRBV5-1	TRBJ1-1	CASSEPDRRRAFF	TGCGCCAGCAGCGAACCGGACAGGAGAAGAGCTTTCTTT
TRBD1	.	TRBV9	TRBJ2-1	CASSGGQGPSNEQFF	TGTGCCAGCAGCGGAGGACAGGGGCCCTCAAATGAGCAGTTCTTC
.	.	TRBV6-2/TRBV6-3	TRBJ1-2	CASSPGQPTNYGYTF	TGTGCCAGCAGCCCGGGACAACCGACCAACTATGGCTACACCTTC
.	.	TRBV29-1	TRBJ1-1	CSVFYNRDTEAFF	TGCAGCGTTTTCTACAACCGGGACACTGAAGCTTTCTTT
TRBD2	.	TRBV24-1	TRBJ2-1	CATSENSPGLAGVGEQFF	TGTGCCACCAGTGAAAACAGCCCGGGACTAGCGGGAGTGGGTGAGCAGTTCTTC
TRBD1	.	TRBV28	TRBJ1-1	CASSLNDRAGAFF	TGTGCCAGCAGCCTGAACGACAGGGCTGGGGCTTTCTTT
.	.	TRBV30	TRBJ2-1	CAWSSQRNAYNEQFF	TGTGCCTGGAGTTCTCAGCGGAACGCCTACAATGAGCAGTTCTTC
.	.	TRBV5-4	TRBJ2-7	CASSDTYEQYF	TGTGCCAGCAGCGACACCTACGAGCAGTACTTC
TRBD2	.	TRBV4-3	TRBJ2-7	CASSRTRSGRGTYEQYF	TGCGCCAGCAGCCGCACCCGTAGCGGGAGAGGGACCTACGAGCAGTACTTC
TRBD1	.	TRBV7-9	TRBJ2-7	CASSLLTGPYEQYF	TGTGCCAGCAGCTTATTGACAGGGCCCTACGAGCAGTACTTC
.	.	TRBV12-3/TRBV12-4	TRBJ2-7	CASSLARSYEQYF	TGTGCCAGCAGTTTGGCCCGATCCTACGAGCAGTACTTC
TRBD1	.	TRBV19	TRBJ2-1	CASKRGPSYNEQFF	TGTGCCAGTAAGAGGGGGCCATCCTACAATGAGCAGTTCTTC
.	.	TRBV6-5	TRBJ1-1	CASKRPNTEAFF	TGTGCCAGCAAGCGGCCGAACACTGAAGCTTTCTTT
.	.	TRBV10-3	TRBJ1-6	CAISTGSSYNSPLHF	TGTGCCATCTCAACAGGGTCCTCCTATAATTCACCCCTCCACTTT
TRBD2	.	TRBV5-1	TRBJ2-3	CASSLEPGLADTDTQYF	TGCGCCAGCAGCTTGGAACCGGGACTAGCGGACACAGATACGCAGTATTTT
.	.	TRBV27	TRBJ1-1	CASSFPGGTEAFF	TGTGCCAGCAGTTTCCCAGGTGGCACTGAAGCTTTCTTT
TRBD2	few	TRBV6-4	TRBJ2-5	CASSDSASGSLETQYF	TGTGCCAGCAGTGACTCGGCTAGCGGGAGCTTGGAGACCCAGTACTTC
.	once	TRBV10-3	TRBJ2-7	CAISEPPIQESYEQYF	TGTGCCATCAGTGAGCCCCCTATCCAGGAATCGTACGAGCAGTACTTC
.	.	TRBV28	TRBJ1-1	CASRDTGRTFF	TGTGCCAGCAGAGATACAGGGAGAACTTTCTTT